Listed here are 10 T cell receptor beta chains from one sample, sequenced in a study of cytomegalovirus exposure and HLA in healthy donors. PCR used 60 Vbeta primers and 13 Jbeta primers. Here immunoSEQ multiplex PCR was the method, and the copy in TCRdb shows in-frame clones only, minus some. The sample holds over 100,000 clones; 65% to 80% are singletons and the top ten take roughly 4.4%. Sequenced material: PBMCs. The receptors come from a man aged 30 to 45 in good health and CMV-seropositive.

The chain employs TRBV9 and TRBJ1-3; D gene ambiguous. This CDR3 contains 14 residues. V was pared by 4 bases and J by 0 bases, with 8 bases between. Germline V gene lookup returns CDR1 SGDLS and CDR2 YYNGEE. The CDR3: CASSSLYSGNTIYF. CDR3 coding DNA: TGTGCCAGCAGCTCCCTTTACTCTGGAAACACCATATATTTT.

V is TRBV6-5 and J is TRBJ1-4, with D perhaps matching TRBD1 (5 bases). The germline gives CDR1 MNHEY, CDR2 SVGAGI. The V end lost 6 bases, the J end lost 6 bases, and 11 bases lay between the germline ends. There are 13 residues in the CDR3. CDR3 nucleotide sequence: TGTGCCAGCAGCACCGGGACTGATGAAAAACTGTTTTTT. Protein sequence: CASSTGTDEKLFF.

The rearrangement links TRBV4-1 to TRBJ1-5; TRBD1 matches 7 bases. Trimming cost V 2 bases and J 4 bases; bases outside gene matches: 5. The V gene's germline CDR1 is MGHRA and CDR2 YSYEKL. This CDR3 contains 15 residues. CDR3 sequence: CASSQHSQGNQPQHF. The DNA of the CDR3 is TGCGCCAGCAGCCAACACTCACAGGGGAATCAGCCCCAGCATTTT.

This clone was detected many times. The chain carries TRBV2 and TRBJ1-5, with TRBD1 matching 9 bases. Germline V CDR1 and CDR2: SNHLY, FYNNEI. J was trimmed by 7 bases and V by 7 bases; bases with no gene match: 8. This CDR3 spans 14 amino acids. The CDR3 DNA reads TGTGCCAGCACCTACGCCGACAGGGGGCAGCCCCAGCATTTT. It yields the protein CASTYADRGQPQHF.

There are a few counts of this clone. The J gene is TRBJ1-5, the V gene TRBV19; D perhaps matches TRBD1 (5 bases). Germline lookup yields CDR1 LNHDA and CDR2 SQIVND (reference sequence). The CDR3 extends over 14 amino acids. The V end lost 6 bases, the J end lost 7 bases, and 16 bases lay between the germline ends. CDR3 protein: CASSPEGVHQPQHF. The CDR3 DNA is TGTGCCAGTAGCCCCGAAGGGGTCCACCAGCCCCAGCATTTT.

This clone showed up just once. The chain employs TRBV5-1 and TRBJ2-5; TRBD1 matches 7 bases. CDR1 is SGHRS and CDR2 is YFSETQ in the germline V gene. CDR3 length: 15 amino acids. The J segment lost 0 bases and the V segment lost 2 bases, leaving 4 bases of the junction unmatched. The CDR3 sequence: CASSLSTGYQETQYF. Written as DNA, the CDR3 is TGCGCCAGCAGCTTATCGACAGGGTACCAAGAGACCCAGTACTTC. The full variable domain, its missing parts supplied by reference TRBV5-1 and TRBJ2-5, is KAGVTQTPRYLIKTRGQQVTLSCSPISGHRSVSWYQQTPGQGLQFLFEYFSETQRNKGNFPGRFSGRQFSNSRSEMNVSTLELGDSALYLCASSLSTGYQETQYFGPGTRLLVL.

CDR3 DNA: TGTGCCAGCAGCTTAGAGCCCACGGCGGCAACTAATGAAAAACTGTTTTTT. It is translated as CASSLEPTAATNEKLFF. This chain joins TRBV11-2 and TRBJ1-4, with unresolved D. The CDR3 is 17 residues long. Trimming stripped 0 bases from V and 0 bases from J, with 11 bases between. Germline V gives CDR1 SGHAT, CDR2 FQNNGV.

This chain connects TRBV7-6 to TRBJ2-2; TRBD1 matches at 8 bases. CDR3 length: 15 residues. Germline CDR1 SGHVS, CDR2 FNYEAQ. Trimming cost V 5 bases and J 4 bases; bases outside gene matches: 6. CDR3 sequence reads: CASSPRQGLTGELFF. As DNA, the CDR3 is TGTGCCAGCAGCCCGCGACAGGGGCTCACCGGGGAGCTGTTTTTT.

This chain joins TRBV15 and TRBJ1-2; no reliable D call. The CDR3 length is 8 residues. V was shortened by 5 bases and J by 13 bases, with 5 bases between the two germline ends. Germline CDR1 is LNHNV and CDR2 is YYDKDF (reference sequence). The CDR3 reads CATSPLTF. In DNA form, the CDR3 reads TGTGCCACCAGCCCCCTCACCTTC.

The V gene is TRBV6-5, the J gene TRBJ1-5; maybe TRBD1 (6 bases). The CDR3 has 15 residues. Germline V gene sequence: CDR1 MNHEY, CDR2 SVGAGI. The ends were cut back, 6 bases at V and 1 base at J, with 13 bases in the middle. CDR3 in DNA: TGTGCCAGCAGGTCGGGGACATCGAGCAATCAGCCCCAGCATTTT. Amino acid sequence: CASRSGTSSNQPQHF.